This T cell receptor beta chain was obtained from a study of blood T cells in healthy people across ages. This clonotype was recorded at least ten times. Its antigen is currently unknown. Notes on the study in general: The donors' CMV status was not determined, possibly confounding changes in expanded clonotypes.

Staff drew roughly 10 milliliters of peripheral blood from each donor. The CDR3 totals 19 residues. J gave up 2 bases and V 3 bases, and 14 bases lay outside the gene matches. From germline, CDR1 is MNHNS and CDR2 SASEGT. Using a J-beta primer mix together with a sample-barcoded 5' primer, a second PCR was run for about 7 to 12 cycles. A template-switch adaptor that had 12 random nucleotides put a tag on each cDNA molecule. TCRdb analysed the 5' RACE reads with MiXCR anew, one entry per CDR3 protein. The sample lists 550,000 to 800,000 distinct CDR3 sequences, roughly 30% seen once, with 15% to 19% in the top ten.

This sequence was found in a woman of 80 years or more in good health. Sequenced sample: blood. V gene TRBV6-1 combines with J gene TRBJ2-3; 10 bases fit TRBD2. The CDR3 bases are TGTGCCAGCAGTGATGGGGAGGTAGCGGGGGGCCGATACACAGATACGCAGTATTTT. This translates into CASSDGEVAGGRYTDTQYF.